These 28 T cell receptor beta chains came from one sample sequenced in a study of T cell changes during pregnancy in multiple sclerosis (dated by TCRdb to the late 2010s). The library was made by the immunoSEQ multiplex PCR assay. TCRdb obtained this table from immuneACCESS and retained in-frame rearrangements with V and J assigned. These tables miss some clones; where compared with another copy, unresolved V genes account for less than half of the shortfall, and the remainder is unexplained. This sample lists 100,000 or so clones; roughly 94% were detected once. Clones ranked in the top ten supply approximately 1.6% of the sample. The material sequenced was peripheral blood, taken after pregnancy. The receptors originated from a female donor in good health, enrolled as a control in a pregnancy study.

The genes are TRBV5-5 and TRBJ1-5; D uncertain. CDR1 and CDR2 (germline): SGHKS, YYEKEE (reference sequence). V lost 0 bases and J 5 bases, leaving 12 bases between the germline ends. The CDR3 contains 15 residues. The CDR3 nucleotides read TGTGCCAGCAGCTTGGACATGGGCCTCCATCAGCCCCAGCATTTT. Protein sequence: CASSLDMGLHQPQHF. Full variable domain (missing parts from reference TRBV5-5 and TRBJ1-5): DAGVTQSPTHLIKTRGQQVTLRCSPISGHKSVSWYQQVLGQGPQFIFQYYEKEERGRGNFPDRFSARQFPNYSSELNVNALLLGDSALYLCASSLDMGLHQPQHFGDGTRLSIL.

The rearrangement joins TRBV6-1 to TRBJ2-1, with TRBD2 identical over 7 bases. V was clipped by 7 bases and J by 10 bases; unmatched bases: 16. Germline values: CDR1 MNHNS, CDR2 SASEGT. This CDR3 has 15 amino acids. CDR3 protein: CASTPTGLGVREQFF. The CDR3 DNA follows: TGTGCCAGCACCCCCACTGGACTAGGGGTACGAGAGCAGTTCTTC.

J is TRBJ2-7 and V is TRBV7-9; TRBD1 agrees at 9 bases. The CDR3 is 14 residues long. CDR1 is SEHNR and CDR2 is FQNEAQ in the germline V gene (reference sequence). J lost 5 bases, V lost 1 base, and 3 bases had no gene match. The CDR3 is CASSLGTGENEQYF. CDR3 in DNA: TGTGCCAGCAGCTTAGGGACAGGGGAAAACGAGCAGTACTTC.

The chain has TRBV5-1 and TRBJ1-4, with 9 nucleotides matching TRBD1. V gave up 4 bases and J gave up 4 bases; unmatched junction bases: 8. The CDR3 is 16 amino acids. Per the germline V gene, CDR1 is SGHRS and CDR2 is YFSETQ. The CDR3, as DNA: TGCGCCAGCAGCAAAACAGGGGGCCTCGGTAATGAAAAACTGTTTTTT. Protein: CASSKTGGLGNEKLFF.

J is TRBJ2-2 and V is TRBV5-1; D is undetermined. Germline CDR1 and CDR2: SGHRS and YFSETQ. V lost 4 bases to trimming and J lost 3 bases, with 7 bases between them. The CDR3 has 13 residues. CDR3 nucleotides: TGCGCCAGCAGCCTTCAGGACACCGGGGAGCTGTTTTTT. Residues: CASSLQDTGELFF.

The chain uses TRBV6-1 and TRBJ1-2, with D uncertain. The germline CDR1 and CDR2 sequences are MNHNS and SASEGT. The CDR3 has 15 amino acids. V gave up 4 bases and J gave up 0 bases, with 12 bases separating them. The CDR3 DNA reads TGTGCCAGCAGTGCTTCGGTGATAGCTAACTATGGCTACACCTTC. Translation gives CASSASVIANYGYTF.

The gene calls are TRBV9 and TRBJ1-1; a possible D gene is TRBD1 (5 bases). The length of the CDR3 is 15 residues. Trimming removed 4 bases from V and 1 base from J, with 14 bases in between. From germline, CDR1 is SGDLS and CDR2 YYNGEE. CDR3 amino acids: CASSPRGGANTEAFF. As DNA, the CDR3 is TGTGCCAGCAGCCCCCGCGGAGGGGCGAACACTGAAGCTTTCTTT.

V is TRBV28 and J is TRBJ2-7, with TRBD1 as a possible D gene (6 bases). Germline V lookup: CDR1 MDHEN, CDR2 SYDVKM. This CDR3 spans 16 amino acids. The V end was cut by 3 bases, the J end by 3 bases, with 18 bases between. The CDR3 protein is CASSLNRVTDLYEQYF. In DNA, the CDR3 is TGTGCCAGCAGTTTGAACAGGGTCACCGATCTCTACGAGCAGTACTTC.

This chain connects TRBV27 to TRBJ2-1, with 8 bases that match TRBD2. The germline gives CDR1 MNHEY, CDR2 SMNVEV (reference sequence). V dropped 4 bases and J dropped 8; count of bases not matched to a gene: 10. This CDR3 spans 15 amino acids. The CDR3 reads CASSSPGLGDHEQFF. DNA for the CDR3: TGTGCCAGCAGTTCCCCGGGACTAGGGGACCATGAGCAGTTCTTC.

The chain employs TRBV27 and TRBJ2-1; 8 bases are a match to TRBD1. Per germline, CDR1 MNHEY and CDR2 SMNVEV (reference sequence). Losses at the gene ends were 7 bases for V and 4 bases for J; bases not matched to a gene: 12. The CDR3 totals 16 residues. CDR3 in DNA: TGTGCCAGCACCCCCCGGCAGGACAGGGTTTACAATGAGCAGTTCTTC. Translating it yields CASTPRQDRVYNEQFF.

The CDR3 region is CASSRDRGSTNEQFF. In DNA, the CDR3 is TGTGCCAGCAGCCGGGACAGAGGGAGCACCAATGAGCAGTTCTTC. This rearrangement joins TRBV7-2 to TRBJ2-1, with 7 positions matching TRBD1. CDR1 SGHTA and CDR2 FQGNSA come from the germline V gene. V lost 5 bases and J lost 6; bases outside the gene matches: 10. The CDR3 loop spans 15 amino acids.

The genes are TRBV25-1 and TRBJ2-2; 10 nucleotides match TRBD2. Germline CDR1 MGHDK, CDR2 SYGVNS. The V gene end was trimmed by 6 bases and the J gene end by 4 bases; junction bases not matched to a gene: 8. CDR3 size: 16 residues. CDR3 nucleotide sequence: TGTGCCAGCAGCGCATCTAGCGGGAGTTTCACCGGGGAGCTGTTTTTT. Translation: CASSASSGSFTGELFF.

The gene calls are TRBV2 and TRBJ1-5; the D gene is possibly TRBD1 (6 bases). Germline values: CDR1 SNHLY, CDR2 FYNNEI. The CDR3 runs to 17 residues. Trimming took off 2 bases at V and 0 bases at J, with 14 bases between the two ends. CDR3 nucleotides: TGTGCCAGCAGTGAATCGGGACACCCATATAGCAATCAGCCCCAGCATTTT. It codes for CASSESGHPYSNQPQHF.

A few counts support this clone. The J gene is TRBJ1-2, the V gene TRBV5-4; 8 bases match TRBD1. Germline V gene lookup returns CDR1 SGHNT and CDR2 YYREEE (reference sequence). The CDR3 has 14 amino acids. V shed 3 bases, J shed 7 bases, and the junction held 8 bases outside the gene matches. The CDR3 DNA follows: TGTGCCAGCAGCTCCGGGACAGGCGTTTCTGGCTACACCTTC. Translating gives CASSSGTGVSGYTF. The complete variable domain, with remaining parts taken from reference TRBV5-4 and TRBJ1-2, reads ETGVTQSPTHLIKTRGQQVTLRCSSQSGHNTVSWYQQALGQGPQFIFQYYREEENGRGNFPPRFSGLQFPNYSSELNVNALELDDSALYLCASSSGTGVSGYTFGSGTRLTVV.

V usage is TRBV21-1 and J usage is TRBJ2-2; TRBD1, the table's D call, lacks a check against the DNA. TRBV21-1 has pseudogene status. This CDR3 contains 12 residues. In nucleotides, the CDR3 is TGTGCCAGCAGCAAAGGGGGCCGGGAGCTGTTTTTT. It is translated as CASSKGGRELFF.

The V gene is TRBV6-5, the J gene TRBJ2-7, with D possibly TRBD2 on 6 matching bases. Trimming pared 2 bases from V and 2 bases from J, leaving 13 bases between. CDR3 length equals 15 residues. Germline V lookup: CDR1 MNHEY, CDR2 SVGAGI. CDR3 in DNA: TGTGCCAGCAGTTACGCGGGACCTCCTACCTACGAGCAGTACTTC. It codes for CASSYAGPPTYEQYF.

This chain connects TRBV6-4 to TRBJ1-2; TRBD1 is a possible D gene (5 bases). There are 16 residues in the CDR3. Germline V CDR1 and CDR2: MRHNA, SNTAGT. V was trimmed by 7 bases and J by 4 bases, leaving 22 bases between them. The CDR3 spells CASTIRQPQNCYGYTF. The CDR3 nucleotides are TGTGCCAGCACCATAAGACAGCCGCAAAACTGCTATGGCTACACCTTC.

V gene TRBV28 combines with J gene TRBJ2-7; the D gene is possibly TRBD1 (5 bases). Trimming cost V 11 bases and J 5 bases, with 13 bases left between them. This CDR3 spans 11 amino acids. CDR1 and CDR2 from the germline V gene are MDHEN and SYDVKM. CDR3 loop: CAGNGAHEQYF. In DNA form, the CDR3 reads TGTGCCGGCAATGGGGCCCACGAGCAGTACTTC. Supplemented by reference TRBV28 and TRBJ2-7, the full variable domain reads DVKVTQSSRYLVKRTGEKVFLECVQDMDHENMFWYRQDPGLGLRLIYFSYDVKMKEKGDIPEGYSVSREKKERFSLILESASTNQTSMYLCAGNGAHEQYFGPGTRLTVT.

The chain joins TRBV2 to TRBJ1-2; no reliable D call. The length of the CDR3 is 12 residues. Trimming removed 3 bases from V and 8 bases from J, with 10 bases in between. Germline V gene lookup returns CDR1 SNHLY and CDR2 FYNNEI. The CDR3 DNA sequence: TGTGCCAGCAGTGAGGCGACTGTGGGCTACACCTTC. Translated: CASSEATVGYTF. Full variable domain (outside the CDR3, taken from reference TRBV2 and TRBJ1-2): EPEVTQTPSHQVTQMGQEVILRCVPISNHLYFYWYRQILGQKVEFLVSFYNNEISEKSEIFDDQFSVERPDGSNFTLKIRSTKLEDSAMYFCASSEATVGYTFGSGTRLTVV.

The chain is built from TRBV4-1 and TRBJ2-7, with TRBD2 identical over 10 bases. Germline V gives CDR1 MGHRA, CDR2 YSYEKL. The V segment lost 1 base and the J segment 2 bases; nucleotides outside the gene matches: 17. This CDR3 contains 20 residues. CDR3 DNA sequence: TGCGCCAGCAGCCAAGTAGGAGGGGAGGGGACTAGCGCGATTCCCTACGAGCAGTACTTC. The encoded protein is CASSQVGGEGTSAIPYEQYF.

The chain joins TRBV2 to TRBJ1-2; D perhaps matches TRBD1 (5 bases). CDR3 length: 12 amino acids. From germline, CDR1 is SNHLY and CDR2 FYNNEI. Trimming took 9 bases from V and 2 from J, leaving 10 bases between them. The CDR3 protein is CARMTANYGYTF. The CDR3 nucleotides are TGTGCCAGGATGACAGCGAACTATGGCTACACCTTC.

The chain uses TRBV5-1 and TRBJ2-1; 10 bases line up with TRBD2. The CDR3 runs 15 residues. After removal of 0 bases from V and 7 bases from J, the junction contained 4 bases not matched to a gene. CDR1 and CDR2 (germline): SGHRS, YFSETQ. CDR3 loop: CASSLEAGGRNEQFF. The CDR3 nucleotides are TGCGCCAGCAGCTTGGAAGCGGGAGGGCGGAATGAGCAGTTCTTC.

The chain uses TRBV11-2 and TRBJ2-3, with 10 nucleotides matching TRBD2. The junction had 3 bases not matched to a gene; V was cut back by 8 bases and J by 1 base. Germline CDR1 and CDR2: SGHAT and FQNNGV. The CDR3 has 14 amino acids. The DNA for the CDR3 is TGTGCCAGCGGGCTAGCGGGGGGCACAGATACGCAGTATTTT. It translates to CASGLAGGTDTQYF.

This clone appeared once. This chain links TRBV7-9 with TRBJ2-3; D perhaps matches TRBD1 (6 bases). The germline gives CDR1 SEHNR, CDR2 FQNEAQ (reference sequence). The V gene lost 5 bases and the J gene lost 3 bases, with 18 bases spanning the gap. The CDR3 runs 16 residues. DNA for the CDR3: TGTGCCAGCAGCCCTACTTCGACAGGCATGACAGATACGCAGTATTTT. It codes for CASSPTSTGMTDTQYF.

The CDR3 region is CASSIRTSGFYEQYF. For the CDR3, the DNA is TGTGCCAGCAGCATCCGGACTAGCGGCTTCTACGAGCAGTACTTC. This chain connects TRBV7-2 to TRBJ2-7, with 10 bases lining up with TRBD2. Germline assignment: CDR1 SGHTA and CDR2 FQGNSA. V gave up 5 bases and J gave up 3 bases; unmatched junction bases: 7. CDR3 length: 15 amino acids.

The chain recombines TRBV7-8 with TRBJ1-2; D possibly corresponds to TRBD1 (5 bases). V lost 5 bases and J lost 4, with 11 bases in between. Germline-derived CDR1 and CDR2 are SGHVS and FQNEAQ. The CDR3 length is 13 residues. This chain's CDR3 is CASSQGLGYGYTF. CDR3 DNA: TGTGCCAGCAGCCAGGGATTGGGCTATGGCTACACCTTC. The variable domain in full, with the rest retrieved from reference TRBV7-8 and TRBJ1-2, is GAGVSQSPRYKVAKRGQDVALRCDPISGHVSLFWYQQALGQGPEFLTYFQNEAQLDKSGLPSDRFFAERPEGSVSTLKIQRTQQEDSAVYLCASSQGLGYGYTFGSGTRLTVV.

The gene calls are TRBV7-2 and TRBJ2-5; possible D gene TRBD1, 5 bases. The CDR3 is made up of 15 amino acids. Trimming stripped 6 bases from V and 0 bases from J, with 14 bases between. Germline V gene sequence: CDR1 SGHTA, CDR2 FQGNSA. CDR3 loop: CASREGVRYQETQYF. The CDR3 DNA reads as TGTGCCAGCAGGGAAGGGGTGAGGTACCAAGAGACCCAGTACTTC.

The V call is TRBV5-1, the J call TRBJ2-2; maybe TRBD2 (5 bases). The germline CDR1 and CDR2 sequences are SGHRS and YFSETQ. The germline V and J ends were trimmed by 0 bases and 6 bases, with 18 bases remaining between them. The CDR3 totals 17 residues. CDR3: CASSLASVWERPGELFF. CDR3 bases: TGCGCCAGCAGCTTGGCATCTGTCTGGGAGCGGCCCGGGGAGCTGTTTTTT.